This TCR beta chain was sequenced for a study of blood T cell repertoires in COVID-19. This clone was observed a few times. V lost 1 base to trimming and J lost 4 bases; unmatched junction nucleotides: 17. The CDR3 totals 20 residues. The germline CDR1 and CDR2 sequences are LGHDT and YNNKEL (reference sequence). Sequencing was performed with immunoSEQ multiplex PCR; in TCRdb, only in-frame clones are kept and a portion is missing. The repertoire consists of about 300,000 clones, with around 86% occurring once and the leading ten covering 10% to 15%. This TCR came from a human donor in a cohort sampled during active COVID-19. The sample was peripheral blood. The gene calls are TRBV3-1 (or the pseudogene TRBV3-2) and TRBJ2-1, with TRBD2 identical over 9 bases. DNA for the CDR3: TGTGCCAGCAGCCAAGGGTTGACAGAAGGTTGGACTAGCGCTTACAATGAGCAGTTCTTC. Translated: CASSQGLTEGWTSAYNEQFF.